These 30 T cell receptor beta chains were sequenced from one sample in a study of blood T cells in healthy people across ages. The authors ran a second PCR of 7 to 11 cycles using a sample-barcoded 5' primer and a J-beta primer mix. TCRdb reanalysed the 5' RACE reads using MiXCR and keeps one entry per CDR3 protein. The top ten clones hold 15% to 20% of a sample with 850,000 to 950,000 distinct CDR3 sequences, more than 25% of them seen once. Sequencing was performed on blood. Receptor source: a woman at least 80 years old in good health.

This clonotype was counted ten times or more. This rearrangement joins TRBV12-3 or TRBV12-4 to TRBJ2-3; D is unclear. V was shortened by 5 bases and J by 4 bases, with 16 bases between the two germline ends. The CDR3 extends over 15 amino acids. The CDR3 reads CASSPGPGGADTQYF. The CDR3 DNA follows: TGTGCCAGCAGTCCTGGCCCCGGCGGTGCAGATACGCAGTATTTT.

This clonotype was detected ten times or more. V usage is TRBV6-5 and J usage is TRBJ1-2, with D unresolved. CDR3 length: 15 amino acids. Germline CDR1 MNHEY, CDR2 SVGAGI. V was trimmed by 6 bases and J by 4 bases, leaving 18 bases between them. Here the CDR3 reads CASSAYALGGYGYTF. DNA of the CDR3: TGTGCCAGCAGCGCCTACGCCCTGGGCGGCTATGGCTACACCTTC.

This clonotype was recorded many times. This chain connects TRBV28 to TRBJ2-1, with 11 nucleotides matching TRBD2. V shed 4 bases, J shed 4 bases, and the junction held 9 bases outside the gene matches. CDR3 length: 17 amino acids. CDR1 and CDR2 from the germline V gene are MDHEN and SYDVKM. In nucleotides, the CDR3 is TGTGCCAGCAGTTCCCCCTTAGCGGGGGGGAAATACAATGAGCAGTTCTTC. It translates to CASSSPLAGGKYNEQFF.

There are many counts of this clonotype. V is TRBV3-1 and J is TRBJ2-7; D might be TRBD1 (5 bases). This CDR3 region has 14 residues. The V end was cut by 1 base, the J end by 6 bases, with 13 bases between. From germline, CDR1 is LGHDT and CDR2 YNNKEL (reference sequence). DNA of the CDR3: TGTGCCAGCAGCCAAGTAGCAGGGCGGAGCGAGCAGTACTTC. Protein: CASSQVAGRSEQYF.

CDR3 coding DNA: TGTGCCAGCAGCCAGGCCGGGGCTAGCAATCAGCCCCAGCATTTT. Amino acid sequence: CASSQAGASNQPQHF. The chain recombines TRBV3-1 with TRBJ1-5, with D possibly being TRBD1 (5 bases). Germline CDR1 is LGHDT and CDR2 is YNNKEL (reference sequence). This CDR3 is 15 amino acids long. The V and J ends lost 3 bases and 0 bases respectively, with 9 bases between them.

Comment on this clonotype: Given a much more abundant clone one base away, this may be a read error. The rearrangement links TRBV25-1 to TRBJ2-4; D is perhaps TRBD1 (5 bases). The CDR3 is 12 residues long. CDR1 MGHDK and CDR2 SYGVNS come from the germline V gene. The CDR3 here is CANSEYTGEQYF. CDR3 coding DNA: TGTGCCAACAGTGAATATACAGGAGAGCAGTACTTC.

This clonotype was found once. A clone one base away is much larger, so this may be a read error. The chain joins TRBV12-3 or TRBV12-4 to TRBJ1-2; 9 bases are a match to TRBD1. The CDR3 covers 15 residues. V shed 5 bases, J shed 2 bases, and the junction held 6 bases outside the gene matches. The CDR3 here is CASSKNRGRNYGYTF. The CDR3 DNA is TGTGCCAGCAGTAAAAACAGGGGGCGAAACTATGGCTACACCTTC.

Concerning this clonotype: A much more abundant neighbour one base away suggests this may be a read error. The chain carries TRBV6-2 or TRBV6-3 and TRBJ2-1; tentative D call: TRBD2 (6 bases). Near its end, the DNA agrees better with TRBJ2-7, so the J call may be wrong. Germline V gene lookup returns CDR1 MNHEY and CDR2 SVGEGT. The CDR3 is made up of 13 amino acids. The CDR3 nucleotides are TGTGCCAGCAGCGGACTACCCTACAATGAGCAGTACTTC. This encodes CASSGLPYNEQYF.

This clonotype appeared many times. The chain has TRBV5-1 and TRBJ2-7; TRBD1 matches 7 bases. The J segment lost 2 bases and the V segment lost 0 bases, leaving 8 bases of the junction unmatched. CDR3 length equals 16 residues. The germline V gene encodes CDR1 SGHRS and CDR2 YFSETQ. The CDR3 sequence: CASSLAPTGKTYEQYF. As DNA, the CDR3 is TGCGCCAGCAGCTTGGCCCCGACAGGGAAAACCTACGAGCAGTACTTC.

The gene calls are TRBV7-2 and TRBJ1-5; the D is unclear. Germline CDR1 is SGHTA and CDR2 is FQGNSA. V shed 4 bases and J shed 4 bases, with 14 bases lying between them. The CDR3 extends over 15 amino acids. The CDR3 here is CASSSMSSLNQPQHF. CDR3 nucleotides: TGTGCCAGCAGCTCCATGTCCTCTTTGAATCAGCCCCAGCATTTT.

This clonotype has ten or more counts. The rearrangement joins TRBV20-1 to TRBJ2-5; tentatively, D is TRBD1 or TRBD2 (6 bases each). Trimming shortened V by 0 bases and J by 3 bases, and 14 bases separated the two germline ends. Germline V gives CDR1 DFQATT, CDR2 SNEGSKA (reference sequence). This CDR3 has 15 amino acids. The CDR3 sequence is CSARERPGAKETQYF. CDR3 coding DNA: TGCAGTGCTAGAGAACGTCCGGGGGCCAAAGAGACCCAGTACTTC.

This clonotype occurred many times. The chain combines TRBV5-6 with TRBJ2-3; possibly TRBD2 for D (5 bases). The CDR3 has 15 residues. V lost 4 bases and J 0 bases, leaving 12 bases between the germline ends. CDR1 and CDR2 (germline): SGHDT, YYEEEE. CDR3 amino acids: CASSRRPKSTDTQYF. The CDR3 bases are TGTGCCAGCAGCCGGAGGCCTAAAAGCACAGATACGCAGTATTTT.

This clonotype was found a few times. The rearrangement joins TRBV3-1 to TRBJ1-1; D unresolved. The CDR3 runs to 15 residues. Between the trimmed V and J ends, which lost 0 bases and 1 base, there was a span of 9 bases. Germline assignment: CDR1 LGHDT and CDR2 YNNKEL (reference sequence). CDR3 region: CASSQDIWRNTEAFF. The CDR3 nucleotides are TGTGCCAGCAGCCAAGATATCTGGAGGAACACTGAAGCTTTCTTT.

This clonotype was recorded a few times. The chain is built from TRBV11-2 and TRBJ1-6; D is uncertain. There are 13 residues in the CDR3. Germline-derived CDR1 and CDR2 are SGHAT and FQNNGV. Trimming cost V 5 bases and J 7 bases, with 9 bases left between them. The CDR3: CASSALGNSPLHF. DNA for the CDR3: TGTGCCAGCAGCGCCCTCGGGAATTCACCCCTCCACTTT.

This chain links TRBV9 with TRBJ1-2, with D unresolved. Trimming stripped 0 bases from V and 5 bases from J, with 14 bases between. Germline CDR1 and CDR2: SGDLS and YYNGEE. This CDR3 is built from 15 residues. Written as DNA, the CDR3 is TGTGCCAGCAGCGTAGCTTCGGACGGGCTATATGGCTACACCTTC. Residues: CASSVASDGLYGYTF.

This clonotype was seen only a few times. The J gene is TRBJ2-4, the V gene TRBV18; TRBD1 matches 9 bases. Germline loops: CDR1 KGHSH, CDR2 LQKENI. The junction had 6 bases not matched to a gene; V was cut back by 6 bases and J by 6 bases. The CDR3 runs to 14 residues. The CDR3 sequence is CASSTTGGRNIQYF. The CDR3 DNA reads TGTGCCAGCTCGACAACAGGGGGCCGAAACATTCAGTACTTC.

As concerns this clonotype: A much larger clone sits a single nucleotide away, making a read error possible. The chain carries TRBV4-3 and TRBJ2-3; TRBD2 is a possible D gene (7 bases). This CDR3 spans 15 amino acids. The germline CDR1 and CDR2 sequences are LGHNA and YSLEER. The CDR3 is CAGSQVAGAGDTQYF. For the CDR3, the DNA is TGCGCCGGCAGCCAAGTCGCGGGGGCGGGAGATACGCAGTATTTT.

In its sample, this clonotype was seen once. This sequence may be a read error, since a much larger clone differs from it by one base. The J gene is TRBJ2-1, the V gene TRBV12-3 or TRBV12-4; 7 nucleotides align to TRBD1. CDR3 size: 15 residues. As DNA, the CDR3 is TGTACCAGCAGTGGACAGGCCGGGTCCTACAATGAGCAGTTCTTC. Protein product: CTSSGQAGSYNEQFF.

This clonotype has a count of ten or more. The CDR3 sequence: CASMGGNYGYTF. CDR3 bases: TGTGCCAGCATGGGGGGTAACTATGGCTACACCTTC. The chain carries TRBV12-3 or TRBV12-4 and TRBJ1-2, with D maybe TRBD1 (5 bases). Trimming took 7 bases from V and 1 from J, leaving 7 bases between them. The CDR3 covers 12 residues.

This clonotype was detected ten times or more. V and J are TRBV7-9 and TRBJ1-1; weak D call: TRBD1 (5 bases). V was cut by 7 bases and J by 2 bases, with 23 bases left in between. CDR3 length: 17 residues. Germline V lookup: CDR1 SEHNR, CDR2 FQNEAQ (reference sequence). The CDR3 loop is CASIPSMRQGPNTEAFF. Written as DNA, the CDR3 is TGTGCCAGCATCCCCTCGATGCGGCAGGGCCCTAACACTGAAGCTTTCTTT.

CDR3 coding DNA: TGTGCCAGCAGTTTATCGGCCAGAGTGTCCACAGATACGCAGTATTTT. Amino acid sequence: CASSLSARVSTDTQYF. The chain links TRBV12-3 or TRBV12-4 to TRBJ2-3; no firm D call. Trimming took 2 bases from V and 2 from J, leaving 14 bases between them. This CDR3 is built from 16 residues.

CDR3 DNA: TGTGCCAGCAGTTTAACGTGGGCAGATACGCAGTATTTT. Translating it yields CASSLTWADTQYF. The rearrangement uses TRBV27 and TRBJ2-3, with D unresolved. CDR3 size: 13 residues. Deletions cut 2 bases from V and 4 bases from J, with 7 bases between. Germline CDR1 is MNHEY and CDR2 is SMNVEV (reference sequence).

This clonotype has at least ten counts. The chain joins TRBV7-2 to TRBJ2-3, with 7 bases matching TRBD2. CDR1 is SGHTA and CDR2 is FQGNSA in the germline V gene. The CDR3 loop spans 16 amino acids. After removal of 4 bases from V and 3 bases from J, the junction contained 10 bases not matched to a gene. The chain's CDR3 is CASSSRGGRGTDTQYF. As DNA, the CDR3 is TGTGCCAGCAGCTCCCGGGGAGGGCGTGGGACAGATACGCAGTATTTT.

This clonotype has a single count. The rearrangement links TRBV7-2 to TRBJ2-7; tentatively, D is TRBD2 (7 bases). The length of the CDR3 is 17 residues. The V and J ends lost 2 bases and 7 bases respectively, with 24 bases between them. The germline V gene has CDR1 SGHTA and CDR2 FQGNSA. In nucleotides, the CDR3 is TGTGCCAGCAGCTTAAGGATCGGGGCGGGGGCCCCGGGGGAGCAGTACTTC. Residues: CASSLRIGAGAPGEQYF.

In its sample, this clonotype was seen many times. The chain couples TRBV20-1 to TRBJ1-2; TRBD1 might be the D (5 bases). Per germline, CDR1 DFQATT and CDR2 SNEGSKA (reference sequence). The V gene lost 3 bases and the J gene lost 2 bases, with 13 bases spanning the gap. The CDR3 runs 14 residues. Here the CDR3 reads CSASLGGKNYGYTF. CDR3 sequence (DNA): TGCAGTGCTAGTCTGGGGGGAAAGAACTATGGCTACACCTTC.

Concerning this clonotype itself: The junction departs from the called germline gene at one end, perhaps through a read error. The V and J genes are TRBV7-2 and TRBJ2-1; D is unresolved. Germline V gene data show CDR1 as SGHTA and CDR2 as FQGNSA. CDR3 length: 13 residues. The CDR3 is CASSGQSYNGQFF. In nucleotides, the CDR3 is TGTGCCAGCAGCGGCCAATCCTACAATGGGCAGTTCTTC. The whole variable domain, remainder taken from reference TRBV7-2 and TRBJ2-1, is GAGVSQSPSNKVTEKGKDVELRCDPISGHTALYWYRQSLGQGLEFLIYFQGNSAPDKSGLPSDRFSAERTGGSVSTLTIQRTQQEDSAVYLCASSGQSYNGQFFGPGTRLTVL.

The rearrangement links TRBV12-3 or TRBV12-4 to TRBJ2-3; 7 bases are shared with TRBD2. This CDR3 spans 15 amino acids. V was pared by 0 bases and J by 11 bases, with 11 bases of the junction left unmatched. Written as DNA, the CDR3 is TGTGCCAGCAGTTTAGCGGGGGGGAGAACAGATGTGCAGTATTTT. Translation: CASSLAGGRTDVQYF.

The V call is TRBV20-1, the J call TRBJ1-6; 7 positions agree with TRBD1. V lost 5 bases and J lost 13; bases outside the gene matches: 5. The CDR3 length is 11 residues. CDR1 is DFQATT and CDR2 is SNEGSKA in the germline V gene (reference sequence). Here the CDR3 DNA reads TGCAGTGCTGAAAACAGGGGTCCCCTCCACTTT. Translation: CSAENRGPLHF.

To note about this clonotype: Being one base from a much bigger clone, this may be a read error. The chain couples TRBV24-1 to TRBJ2-6; unclear D gene. The CDR3 is 15 amino acids. The ends were cut back, 5 bases at V and 0 bases at J, with 7 bases in the middle. Germline CDR1 and CDR2: KGHDR and SFDVKD. This chain's CDR3 is CATSGWGSGANVLTF. The CDR3 nucleotides are TGTGCCACCAGTGGTTGGGGCTCTGGGGCCAACGTCCTGACTTTC.

The chain links TRBV9 to TRBJ2-1; the D gene is possibly TRBD2 (5 bases). Per germline, CDR1 SGDLS and CDR2 YYNGEE. The germline V and J ends were trimmed by 4 bases and 5 bases, with 16 bases remaining between them. The CDR3 length is 15 residues. The CDR3 DNA is TGTGCCAGCAGCATATCTAGCAATCGCCACAATGAGCAGTTCTTC. Translation gives CASSISSNRHNEQFF. Full variable domain (outside the CDR3, taken from reference TRBV9 and TRBJ2-1): DSGVTQTPKHLITATGQRVTLRCSPRSGDLSVYWYQQSLDQGLQFLIQYYNGEERAKGNILERFSAQQFPDLHSELNLSSLELGDSALYFCASSISSNRHNEQFFGPGTRLTVL.